The rows below give T cell receptor beta chains drawn from one sample of a study of blood T cell repertoires in COVID-19. Profiling relied on immunoSEQ multiplex PCR, and the TCRdb table lists in-frame clones only, not all of them. This table has hundreds of thousands of clones, 75% to 90% appearing once. Specimen: peripheral blood. These receptors all stem from a woman aged 18-29 years with acute or convalescent COVID-19. Each CDR3 is given with its conserved first and last residue. A D gene is named only where the DNA matches it firmly. A clone size is listed for some rows: how often the clone was seen (once, few, many), or a class if it is expanded.

clone_size j_call d_call v_call cdr3_nt cdr3_aa
. TRBJ1-1 TRBD1 TRBV2 TGTGCCAGCAGTGGCGGACAGGAGAACACTGAAGCTTTCTTT CASSGGQENTEAFF
once TRBJ1-2 . TRBV12-3/TRBV12-4 TGTGCCAGCAGTTTACTCAGGGAATATGGCTACACCTTC CASSLLREYGYTF
few TRBJ1-1 TRBD1 TRBV18 TGTGCCAGCTCACCACTTACCGGGACAGGTACTGAAGCTTTCTTT CASSPLTGTGTEAFF
. TRBJ1-3 . TRBV28 TGTGCCAGCAGCTCCCCAGGGCAGGGAAACACCATATATTTT CASSSPGQGNTIYF
. TRBJ2-7 . TRBV7-9 TGTGCCAGCAGCTTAGCGATTGTGAAGGGGCTGGACGAGCAGTACTTC CASSLAIVKGLDEQYF
. TRBJ2-7 . TRBV3-1/TRBV3-2 TGTGCCAGCAGCCAAGGAGGCTACCAGCAGTACTTC CASSQGGYQQYF
. TRBJ1-1 . TRBV27 TGTGCCAGCAGTTGGAGGGTGGGCACTGAAGCTTTCTTT CASSWRVGTEAFF
. TRBJ2-1 TRBD2 TRBV6-4 TGTGCCAGCGCAGAACTAGCGGGGTTAGTAAATGAGCAGTTCTTC CASAELAGLVNEQFF
few TRBJ1-2 . TRBV19 TGTGCCACCTCCATTGGGGCGACCAACTATGGCTACACCTTC CATSIGATNYGYTF
. TRBJ2-2 . TRBV30 TGTGCCTGGAGTTCTGACTGGGTCCGGGAGCTGTTTTTT CAWSSDWVRELFF
once TRBJ1-1 TRBD1 TRBV18 TGTGCCAGCTCACCTCAGGGTTCACCCAGGGGGCCGTACACTGAAGCTTTCTTT CASSPQGSPRGPYTEAFF
. TRBJ1-4 . TRBV7-2 TGTGCCAGCAGCCCGAGCGGGGGAAGTGAGTGGGCTTACAATGAAAAACTGTTTTTT CASSPSGGSEWAYNEKLFF
. TRBJ1-2 . TRBV27 TGTGCCAGCAGCCCCCAGGGTAACTATGGCTACACCTTC CASSPQGNYGYTF
. TRBJ1-4 TRBD1 TRBV15 TGTGCCACCGAGAAACAAGGGGGCGTCGATGAAAAACTGTTTTTT CATEKQGGVDEKLFF
. TRBJ2-1 . TRBV11-2 TGTGCCAGCAGCCCAATTAACATCAGCTCCTACAATGAGCAGTTCTTC CASSPINISSYNEQFF
. TRBJ1-1 TRBD1 TRBV5-1 TGCGCCAGCAGCTCGGGACAGGGGGCTATCACTGAAGCTTTCTTT CASSSGQGAITEAFF
. TRBJ2-1 . TRBV7-3 TGTGCCAGCAGCGTACCCCAGGGTAATGAGCAGTTCTTC CASSVPQGNEQFF
. TRBJ2-2 . TRBV4-1 TGCGCCAGCAGCCAAGGTAGCTGGGGACTGAACACCGGGGAGCTGTTTTTT CASSQGSWGLNTGELFF
. TRBJ2-3 . TRBV5-6 TGTGCCAGCGTAACCGGGACTAGCACAGATACGCAGTATTTT CASVTGTSTDTQYF
. TRBJ1-1 . TRBV27 TGTGCCAGCAGTTATGGACGGGGAAACACTGAAGCTTTCTTT CASSYGRGNTEAFF
. TRBJ1-4 . TRBV11-2 TGTGCCAGCAGCTTAGGGCAGGAAACAACCGCAACTAATGAAAAACTGTTTTTT CASSLGQETTATNEKLFF
. TRBJ1-5 . TRBV6-5 TGTGCCAGCAGTTACTCGGGGCCCAATCAGCCCCAGCATTTT CASSYSGPNQPQHF
. TRBJ1-1 . TRBV9 TGTGCCAGCAGCGCCAGGACAGATAACACTGAAGCTTTCTTT CASSARTDNTEAFF
. TRBJ1-1 TRBD1 TRBV3-1/TRBV3-2 TGTGCCAGCACCCCCCCGGGACAGGGCGGCACTGAAGCTTTCTTT CASTPPGQGGTEAFF
. TRBJ2-1 TRBD2 TRBV4-2 TGTGCCAGCAGTCCCGGGACTAGCTCCTACAATGAGCAGTTCTTC CASSPGTSSYNEQFF
. TRBJ1-5 . TRBV24-1 TGTGCCACACAGGGTAATTTCAATCAGCCCCAGCATTTT CATQGNFNQPQHF
. TRBJ2-7 TRBD1 TRBV5-8 TGTGCCAGCATATACGACAGGGTTAATTACGAGCAGTACTTC CASIYDRVNYEQYF
. TRBJ1-5 . TRBV6-6 TGTGCCAGCAGTTACGCGGGGCGGATGAATCAGCCCCAGCATTTT CASSYAGRMNQPQHF
. TRBJ1-2 . TRBV5-4 TGTGCCAGCAGCACACCAGGTTGGGGCTACACCTTC CASSTPGWGYTF
. TRBJ2-7 . TRBV27 TGTGCCAGCAGTTTATCGAATCCCCCTGGGCCCTACGAGCAGTACTTC CASSLSNPPGPYEQYF
. TRBJ1-4 TRBD1 TRBV6-5 TGTGCCATTAGGACAGGGGGCTCGATGTCTGAAAAACTGTTTTTT CAIRTGGSMSEKLFF
. TRBJ2-5 TRBD1 TRBV12-5 TGTGCTAGTGGTTTGGGGAGCCTGACAGGGTCCGAGACCCAGTACTTC CASGLGSLTGSETQYF
. TRBJ1-2 . TRBV21-1 TGTGCCAGCAGCAAAGTACAGGGGCTGTGGGATAACTATGGCTACACCTTC CASSKVQGLWDNYGYTF
. TRBJ2-3 . TRBV3-1/TRBV3-2 TGTGCCAGCAGCCTCGGACAGTGGGGCACAGATACGCAGTATTTT CASSLGQWGTDTQYF
. TRBJ1-1 . TRBV4-2 TGTGCCAGCAGCCAAGTTTCTACCACTGAAGCTTTCTTT CASSQVSTTEAFF
. TRBJ1-1 . TRBV5-1 TGCGCCAGCAGCTTGAGTTGGGGCCTGGGTACTGAAGCTTTCTTT CASSLSWGLGTEAFF
. TRBJ2-7 . TRBV1 TGCACCAGCAGCCAAGATACGGGAGGGATAAGGTACGAGCAGTACTTC CTSSQDTGGIRYEQYF
. TRBJ2-4 . TRBV11-2 TGTGCCAGCAGCCCCAGATACAGCTCACTAAACATTCAGTACTTC CASSPRYSSLNIQYF
. TRBJ1-1 . TRBV2 TGTGCCAGCAGCACAGGAGCCCTGAACACTGAAGCTTTCTTT CASSTGALNTEAFF
. TRBJ1-6 TRBD1 TRBV6-2/TRBV6-3 TGTGCCAGCAGCCGGGACAGGCCTAGCTCCTATAATTCACCCCTCCACTTT CASSRDRPSSYNSPLHF
. TRBJ1-4 . TRBV6-5 TGTGCCAGCATCCGACAGTTTGATGAAAAACTGTTTTTT CASIRQFDEKLFF
once TRBJ2-1 . TRBV4-3 TGCGCCAGCAGCCACGGGGGACCAGCGGATGAGCAGTTCTTC CASSHGGPADEQFF
. TRBJ2-1 . TRBV14 TGTGCCAGCAGCCGGATCACTCCCGGGACGGGAGCCTACAATGAGCAGTTCTTC CASSRITPGTGAYNEQFF
. TRBJ1-2 TRBD1 TRBV30 TGTGCCTGGAGATACAGGGGGGCCTTCTATGGCTACACCTTC CAWRYRGAFYGYTF
once TRBJ2-5 . TRBV5-4 TGTGCCAGCAGCTTGGGGGCCAGCCAAGAGACCCAGTACTTC CASSLGASQETQYF
. TRBJ1-4 . TRBV27 TGTGCCAGCAGTTTAGTGCTGAGTGAAAAACTGTTTTTT CASSLVLSEKLFF
. TRBJ2-7 . TRBV6-5 TGTGCCAGCACTCTTGGGGGGAGCTCCTACGAGCAGTACTTC CASTLGGSSYEQYF
. TRBJ1-5 . TRBV21-1 TGTGCCACCGAAGGGACAGGGGGCTATAGCAATCAGCCCCAGCATTTT CATEGTGGYSNQPQHF
. TRBJ1-1 . TRBV4-3 TGCGCCAGCAGCCAATCTTATGGGGGAGGGATGAACACTGAAGCTTTCTTT CASSQSYGGGMNTEAFF
. TRBJ1-2 TRBD1 TRBV30 TGTGCCTGGAGTGTACTCAGGGGGTCGGTTGGGGGCTACACCTTC CAWSVLRGSVGGYTF
. TRBJ2-1 TRBD1 TRBV5-1 TGCGCCAGCAGCCTGCGACAGGGGGGTAGCAGTGAGCAGTTCTTC CASSLRQGGSSEQFF
. TRBJ1-1 TRBD1 TRBV28 TGTGCCAGCAGAGGAGCAGGACAGGGGAGTGTTGAAGCTTTCTTT CASRGAGQGSVEAFF
. TRBJ2-2 . TRBV5-1 TGCGCCAGCAGCTTCCGAGGGAACGGGGAGCTGTTTTTT CASSFRGNGELFF
. TRBJ1-2 . TRBV5-5 TGTGCCAGCAGCTGGACACCAGCTAACTATGGCTACACCTTC CASSWTPANYGYTF
. TRBJ2-7 . TRBV7-9 TGTGCCAGCAGCTTAGTTTCAACGGGCTGGAGGACGGGGGAGCAGTACTTC CASSLVSTGWRTGEQYF
. TRBJ2-7 TRBD1 TRBV23-1 TGCGCCAGCAGTCAATTCGAGACAGGGTCGCCCCCCTACGAGCAGTACTTC CASSQFETGSPPYEQYF
. TRBJ2-7 TRBD1 TRBV18 TGTGCCAGCTCCCGGCCGGGACAGGGACCCTACGAGCAGTACTTC CASSRPGQGPYEQYF
once TRBJ1-1 TRBD1 TRBV5-1 TGCGCCAGCAGCTTACGACAGGGCTCTGAAGCTTTCTTT CASSLRQGSEAFF